This is a list of T cell receptor beta chains from one sample in a study of blood T cell repertoires in COVID-19. Libraries were prepared by immunoSEQ multiplex PCR; TCRdb keeps only in-frame clonotypes and omits some of them. The sample carries about 350,000 clones, more than 70% recorded once. Material for sequencing was PBMCs or T cells enriched from blood (not recorded which). The receptors here all came from a woman under 40 who had been exposed to COVID-19. CDR3s leave out the opening cysteine and the closing phenylalanine or tryptophan. Fields, in order: V gene, CDR3 protein.

V: TRBV6-1
CDR3: ASSEGGFSGRITLFYEQY

V: TRBV3-1/TRBV3-2
CDR3: ASSQNPGEAF

V: TRBV7-6
CDR3: ASSPAGAGTYEQY

V: TRBV15
CDR3: ATGSGANYGYT

V: TRBV6-5
CDR3: ASGQDPPGVGEAF

V: TRBV5-6
CDR3: ASSLPGQGRSYNEQF

V: TRBV7-9
CDR3: ASQLGQAEQY

V: TRBV10-3
CDR3: AISDRRGRAGETQY

V: TRBV9
CDR3: ASSVALAGVDEQF

V: TRBV25-1
CDR3: ASSESYWGDQPQH

V: TRBV3-1/TRBV3-2
CDR3: ASSNQRVGVYGYT

V: TRBV4-1
CDR3: ASSREVALGQVFSYEQY

V: TRBV19
CDR3: ASSTGQGGETQY

V: TRBV6-6
CDR3: ASSYGGTGEQY

V: TRBV7-9
CDR3: ASSLAPGGESGNTIY

V: TRBV28
CDR3: ASTPGGTASNYGYT

V: TRBV11-3
CDR3: ASSGRTEAF

V: TRBV4-2
CDR3: ASSQDLGGGFYEQY

V: TRBV15
CDR3: ATSRVRKAGQKSPSYEQY

V: TRBV12-3/TRBV12-4
CDR3: ASRGLNNEKLF

V: TRBV19
CDR3: ASSIAGQSNQPQH

V: TRBV7-9
CDR3: ASSSGRAYEQY

V: TRBV9
CDR3: ASSVGGSGIAYEQY

V: TRBV28
CDR3: ASSLGLAGASEQF

V: TRBV10-2
CDR3: ASSKASGRPYNEQF

V: TRBV18
CDR3: ASSPSSNQPQH

V: TRBV27
CDR3: ASSPSWTGNTEAF